These T cell receptor beta chains were read from a single sample in a study of blood T cell repertoires in COVID-19. The table came from immunoSEQ multiplex PCR; TCRdb's copy has only in-frame clones and leaves some out. This sample has tens of thousands of clones, with about 84% found just once. The sequenced material came from peripheral blood. These receptors were collected from a human donor in a cohort sampled during active COVID-19. Each CDR3 is given with its conserved first and last residue. The order of the fields is D gene, clone size, V gene, J gene, CDR3 protein. D genes are given only for firm matches. Size values are once, few and many counts, or a class for expanded clones, and some rows have none.

d_call: -; clone_size: -; v_call: TRBV2; j_call: TRBJ2-7; cdr3_aa: CASSEALVAEQYF
d_call: -; clone_size: -; v_call: TRBV9; j_call: TRBJ2-5; cdr3_aa: CASSPSRGYQETQYF
d_call: TRBD2; clone_size: -; v_call: TRBV19; j_call: TRBJ2-7; cdr3_aa: CASSTPTSGRWEQYF
d_call: TRBD1; clone_size: -; v_call: TRBV6-5; j_call: TRBJ2-3; cdr3_aa: CASRPRTGPADTQYF
d_call: TRBD1; clone_size: -; v_call: TRBV4-3; j_call: TRBJ2-7; cdr3_aa: CASSHHRDRGEQYF
d_call: TRBD1; clone_size: -; v_call: TRBV7-9; j_call: TRBJ1-2; cdr3_aa: CASSLAGQDVWGYTF
d_call: TRBD2; clone_size: -; v_call: TRBV5-1; j_call: TRBJ2-1; cdr3_aa: CASSLDPGGKDNEQFF
d_call: TRBD2; clone_size: few; v_call: TRBV7-2; j_call: TRBJ2-1; cdr3_aa: CASSTSGRGEQFF
d_call: -; clone_size: few; v_call: TRBV27; j_call: TRBJ2-7; cdr3_aa: CASSPLLVIRTSYEQYF
d_call: -; clone_size: -; v_call: TRBV21-1; j_call: TRBJ1-5; cdr3_aa: CASSKDVRGARLDNQPQHF
d_call: -; clone_size: -; v_call: TRBV28; j_call: TRBJ1-2; cdr3_aa: CASSLLGGGIDGYTF
d_call: -; clone_size: -; v_call: TRBV10-3; j_call: TRBJ1-2; cdr3_aa: CAISEGQHYGYTF
d_call: -; clone_size: -; v_call: TRBV7-2; j_call: TRBJ2-3; cdr3_aa: CASSLGLGGVRSTDTQYF
d_call: -; clone_size: -; v_call: TRBV4-2; j_call: TRBJ1-2; cdr3_aa: CASSRGLRYGYTF
d_call: TRBD2; clone_size: -; v_call: TRBV6-2/TRBV6-3; j_call: TRBJ2-1; cdr3_aa: CASSYTSGGGNEQFF
d_call: -; clone_size: -; v_call: TRBV5-1; j_call: TRBJ2-3; cdr3_aa: CASSLDGRGSTDTQYF
d_call: -; clone_size: -; v_call: TRBV7-6; j_call: TRBJ1-1; cdr3_aa: CASSLVSGTKNTEAFF
d_call: -; clone_size: -; v_call: TRBV19; j_call: TRBJ2-1; cdr3_aa: CASSPMVEDNEQFF
d_call: TRBD2; clone_size: -; v_call: TRBV5-1; j_call: TRBJ2-5; cdr3_aa: CASALGLAGVTQYF
d_call: TRBD2; clone_size: -; v_call: TRBV2; j_call: TRBJ2-3; cdr3_aa: CASNRLAGGGDTQYF
d_call: -; clone_size: -; v_call: TRBV9; j_call: TRBJ2-1; cdr3_aa: CASSDGQGYNERFF
d_call: TRBD1; clone_size: -; v_call: TRBV29-1; j_call: TRBJ1-1; cdr3_aa: CSVPGTGGAEAFF
d_call: -; clone_size: -; v_call: TRBV18; j_call: TRBJ2-5; cdr3_aa: CASSPEGETQYF
d_call: -; clone_size: -; v_call: TRBV10-2; j_call: TRBJ2-3; cdr3_aa: CASSESRDTQYF
d_call: TRBD2; clone_size: -; v_call: TRBV11-2; j_call: TRBJ2-5; cdr3_aa: CASSLGVQRGDQETQYF
d_call: -; clone_size: -; v_call: TRBV10-3; j_call: TRBJ2-3; cdr3_aa: CAIRGDITDTQYF
d_call: TRBD2; clone_size: -; v_call: TRBV11-2; j_call: TRBJ2-5; cdr3_aa: CASSSLAGGLETQYF
d_call: TRBD1; clone_size: -; v_call: TRBV10-3; j_call: TRBJ1-5; cdr3_aa: CAISPGTALNQPQHF
d_call: TRBD1; clone_size: -; v_call: TRBV6-6; j_call: TRBJ1-2; cdr3_aa: CASSRGTVNYGYTF
d_call: TRBD2; clone_size: -; v_call: TRBV7-2; j_call: TRBJ2-3; cdr3_aa: CASSLTLAGRATDTQYF
d_call: -; clone_size: -; v_call: TRBV6-5; j_call: TRBJ1-1; cdr3_aa: CASSLQVNTEAFF
d_call: -; clone_size: few; v_call: TRBV2; j_call: TRBJ1-5; cdr3_aa: CASSLSGDSNQPQHF
d_call: TRBD2; clone_size: once; v_call: TRBV2; j_call: TRBJ2-3; cdr3_aa: CASSSSGASTDTQYF
d_call: TRBD1; clone_size: -; v_call: TRBV10-3; j_call: TRBJ2-1; cdr3_aa: CAISATSTGKGYNEQFF
d_call: TRBD2; clone_size: -; v_call: TRBV19; j_call: TRBJ2-1; cdr3_aa: CASSARTSGRLFF
d_call: -; clone_size: -; v_call: TRBV12-3/TRBV12-4; j_call: TRBJ2-3; cdr3_aa: CASTVTDTQYF
d_call: -; clone_size: -; v_call: TRBV11-2; j_call: TRBJ1-1; cdr3_aa: CASSADWTLEAFF
d_call: TRBD1; clone_size: -; v_call: TRBV5-1; j_call: TRBJ1-3; cdr3_aa: CASSLGQGNSGNTIYF
d_call: TRBD2; clone_size: once; v_call: TRBV3-1/TRBV3-2; j_call: TRBJ2-7; cdr3_aa: CASSLGTGGEQYF
d_call: -; clone_size: -; v_call: TRBV3-1/TRBV3-2; j_call: TRBJ2-2; cdr3_aa: CASSQAVGGTGELFF
d_call: -; clone_size: -; v_call: TRBV30; j_call: TRBJ2-5; cdr3_aa: CAWSLGGRGETQYF
d_call: -; clone_size: -; v_call: TRBV27; j_call: TRBJ2-4; cdr3_aa: CASSLSQGSVKNIQYF
d_call: TRBD2; clone_size: -; v_call: TRBV7-9; j_call: TRBJ2-5; cdr3_aa: CASSFSGLASETQYF
d_call: -; clone_size: -; v_call: TRBV7-2; j_call: TRBJ2-7; cdr3_aa: CASSLFPTGGTGEQYF
d_call: TRBD1; clone_size: -; v_call: TRBV29-1; j_call: TRBJ2-2; cdr3_aa: CSVVRQGNGELFF
d_call: TRBD2; clone_size: medium-sized; v_call: TRBV6-1; j_call: TRBJ2-7; cdr3_aa: CASSAILAGGASYEQYF
d_call: TRBD1; clone_size: -; v_call: TRBV4-3; j_call: TRBJ1-2; cdr3_aa: CASSQATGTETYGYTF
d_call: -; clone_size: -; v_call: TRBV7-2; j_call: TRBJ2-5; cdr3_aa: CASSRGLQETQYF
d_call: TRBD1; clone_size: -; v_call: TRBV14; j_call: TRBJ1-1; cdr3_aa: CASSQDWDSRAFF
d_call: -; clone_size: -; v_call: TRBV4-3; j_call: TRBJ1-2; cdr3_aa: CASSQDNPGGGGYTF
d_call: TRBD1; clone_size: -; v_call: TRBV6-5; j_call: TRBJ2-7; cdr3_aa: CASSRTGTDPYEQYF
d_call: -; clone_size: -; v_call: TRBV6-5; j_call: TRBJ1-5; cdr3_aa: CASSSGINQPQHF